These 17 T cell receptor beta chains originate from one sample sequenced in a study of blood T cell repertoires in COVID-19. Sequenced by immunoSEQ multiplex PCR; TCRdb stores in-frame clones only, minus some. The data hold about 100,000 clones, with roughly four fifths observed a single time. Sequencing was performed on peripheral blood. The receptors were sampled from a man aged 55 to 70 with acute or convalescent COVID-19.

The chain couples TRBV9 to TRBJ2-5; no firm D call. The V end was cut by 4 bases, the J end by 1 base, with 8 bases between. Germline loops: CDR1 SGDLS, CDR2 YYNGEE. The CDR3 is 13 residues long. The CDR3 sequence is CASSPRVQETQYF. The CDR3 nucleotides read TGTGCCAGCAGCCCGAGAGTCCAAGAGACCCAGTACTTC.

The V gene is TRBV9, the J gene TRBJ2-7; 9 bases map to TRBD1. The germline V gene encodes CDR1 SGDLS and CDR2 YYNGEE. The CDR3 covers 16 residues. Trimming at V came to 0 bases and at J to 3 bases, leaving 7 bases not matched to a gene. CDR3 in amino acids: CASSVGGQGQIYEQYF. CDR3 sequence (DNA): TGTGCCAGCAGCGTAGGGGGACAGGGACAGATCTACGAGCAGTACTTC.

The CDR3 here is CASSAASGGSYNEQFF. The DNA for the CDR3 is TGCGCCAGCAGCGCGGCTAGCGGGGGATCCTACAATGAGCAGTTCTTC. The rearrangement uses TRBV5-1 and TRBJ2-1, with 10 bases matching TRBD2. Germline CDR1 SGHRS, CDR2 YFSETQ. V dropped 4 bases and J dropped 1; count of bases not matched to a gene: 5. This CDR3 comprises 16 residues.

The chain carries TRBV10-3 and TRBJ1-5; TRBD1 matches 7 bases. The length of the CDR3 is 17 residues. The V gene's germline CDR1 is ENHRY and CDR2 SYGVKD. The V and J ends lost 0 bases and 3 bases, in that order; junction bases with no gene match: 8. CDR3 sequence (DNA): TGTGCCATCAGTGAGTCTCTGTTGGGACAGCACAATCAGCCCCAGCATTTT. Translation: CAISESLLGQHNQPQHF.

This clone was observed a single time. One end of the junction fails to match germline, which may point to a read error. The sample has other DNA sequences that encode this CDR3 too. The rearrangement uses TRBV28 and TRBJ1-1, with a weak D call TRBD1 (6 bases). CDR1 is MDHEN and CDR2 is SYDVKM in the germline V gene. The CDR3 is made up of 14 amino acids. CDR3 sequence reads: CASSLRTANTEAFF. The CDR3 DNA reads as TGCGCCAGCAGTTTGAGGACAGCGAACACTGAAGCTTTCTTT. Complete variable domain (other parts from reference TRBV28 and TRBJ1-1): DVKVTQSSRYLVKRTGEKVFLECVQDMDHENMFWYRQDPGLGLRLIYFSYDVKMKEKGDIPEGYSVSREKKERFSLILESASTNQTSMYLCASSLRTANTEAFFGQGTRLTVV.

This clone came up a few times. The rearrangement uses TRBV4-1 and TRBJ1-3; D not resolved. Trimming stripped 1 base from V and 2 bases from J, with 9 bases between. Germline lookup yields CDR1 MGHRA and CDR2 YSYEKL. The length of the CDR3 is 15 residues. The CDR3 loop reads CASSQGEVAGNTIYF. The CDR3 region has the DNA TGCGCCAGCAGCCAAGGGGAGGTCGCTGGAAACACCATATATTTT.

J is TRBJ2-1 and V is TRBV5-1; D uncertain. The CDR3 totals 15 residues. Trimming stripped 0 bases from V and 0 bases from J, with 7 bases between. The germline CDR1 and CDR2 sequences are SGHRS and YFSETQ. The CDR3 here is CASSLDTSSYNEQFF. The CDR3, as DNA: TGCGCCAGCAGCTTGGACACAAGCTCCTACAATGAGCAGTTCTTC.

The CDR3 sequence: CASLLQGVGRETQYF. The CDR3 DNA is TGTGCCAGCCTCTTACAAGGGGTGGGAAGGGAGACCCAGTACTTC. This chain links TRBV25-1 with TRBJ2-5; perhaps TRBD1 as D (5 bases). Trimming took 8 bases from V and 5 from J, leaving 21 bases between them. Germline V gene lookup returns CDR1 MGHDK and CDR2 SYGVNS. The CDR3 length is 15 residues. The full variable domain, its missing parts supplied by reference TRBV25-1 and TRBJ2-5, is EADIYQTPRYLVIGTGKKITLECSQTMGHDKMYWYQQDPGMELHLIHYSYGVNSTEKGDLSSESTVSRIRTEHFPLTLESARPSHTSQYLCASLLQGVGRETQYFGPGTRLLVL.

A single count supports this clone. The DNA for the CDR3 is TGTGCCATCAGTGAGGGACAGGGATATACCGAGCAGTACTTC. Its protein is CAISEGQGYTEQYF. The rearrangement links TRBV10-3 to TRBJ2-7; 8 bases match TRBD1. The CDR3 consists of 14 residues. Germline assignment: CDR1 ENHRY and CDR2 SYGVKD. The V segment lost 2 bases and the J segment 6 bases; nucleotides outside the gene matches: 6.

The V and J genes are TRBV5-6 and TRBJ1-5, with a possible D match to TRBD1 (6 bases). Per germline, CDR1 SGHDT and CDR2 YYEEEE. Trimming took 4 bases from V and 7 from J, leaving 18 bases between them. CDR3 length: 15 amino acids. The CDR3 reads CASSAGTSRTQPQHF. CDR3 nucleotides: TGTGCCAGCAGCGCTGGGACATCAAGGACCCAGCCCCAGCATTTT.

The chain combines TRBV6-5 with TRBJ1-1; possibly TRBD1 for D (5 bases). The CDR3 totals 15 residues. Germline CDR1 is MNHEY and CDR2 is SVGAGI. The V and J ends lost 6 bases and 4 bases respectively, with 18 bases between them. CDR3 DNA sequence: TGTGCCAGCAGCACCGGACTCCTGGGGGGCACTGAAGCTTTCTTT. This translates into CASSTGLLGGTEAFF.

V is TRBV19 and J is TRBJ1-2, with 7 bases identical to TRBD1. Germline V gene data show CDR1 as LNHDA and CDR2 as SQIVND (reference sequence). The CDR3 consists of 13 residues. V shed 7 bases, J shed 7 bases, and the junction held 9 bases outside the gene matches. The CDR3 spells CASMAQGGSGYTF. The CDR3 DNA reads as TGTGCCAGTATGGCCCAAGGGGGCAGTGGCTACACCTTC.

For the CDR3, the DNA is TGCGCCAGCAGCTTGGCCGAGGACGGGGGGACAGATACGCAGTATTTT. Amino acids: CASSLAEDGGTDTQYF. V and J are TRBV5-1 and TRBJ2-3; TRBD2 agrees at 7 bases. V trimming: 0 bases; J trimming: 3 bases; junction bases outside the gene matches: 7. Looked up from germline, CDR1 is SGHRS and CDR2 is YFSETQ. CDR3 length equals 16 residues.

The chain has TRBV3-1 (or the pseudogene TRBV3-2) and TRBJ1-4, with TRBD1 identical over 10 bases. The CDR3 spans 14 residues. Germline CDR1 and CDR2: LGHDT and YNNKEL (reference sequence). V lost 0 bases and J lost 11; bases outside the gene matches: 3. The CDR3 sequence: CASSQDSGQGKLFF. CDR3 sequence (DNA): TGTGCCAGCAGCCAAGACTCGGGACAGGGGAAACTGTTTTTT.

The rearrangement joins TRBV15 to TRBJ2-5; D is perhaps TRBD2 (7 bases). In germline, CDR1 is LNHNV, CDR2 YYDKDF (reference sequence). Trimming stripped 0 bases from V and 2 bases from J, with 13 bases between. There are 16 residues in the CDR3. CDR3 nucleotide sequence: TGTGCCACCAGCAGAGATGGGGGGGCAGAGCAAGAGACCCAGTACTTC. This gives the protein CATSRDGGAEQETQYF.

Only a few counts were recorded for this clone. The chain couples TRBV7-9 to TRBJ1-1; TRBD1 aligns across 7 bases. Germline lookup yields CDR1 SEHNR and CDR2 FQNEAQ (reference sequence). The V segment lost 3 bases and the J segment 7 bases; nucleotides outside the gene matches: 8. The length of the CDR3 is 14 residues. The CDR3 reads CASSFTGDNIEAFF. The CDR3 nucleotides are TGTGCCAGCAGCTTTACAGGGGACAATATTGAAGCTTTCTTT. Supplemented by reference TRBV7-9 and TRBJ1-1, the full variable domain reads DTGVSQNPRHKITKRGQNVTFRCDPISEHNRLYWYRQTLGQGPEFLTYFQNEAQLEKSRLLSDRFSAERPKGSFSTLEIQRTEQGDSAMYLCASSFTGDNIEAFFGQGTRLTVV.

J is TRBJ1-2 and V is TRBV6-2 or TRBV6-3; 8 nucleotides line up with TRBD1. Germline V gives CDR1 MNHEY, CDR2 SVGEGT. Unmatched junction bases numbered 6, after V lost 5 bases and J lost 4 bases. The CDR3 consists of 14 residues. The CDR3 region is CASSTPTGGYGYTF. CDR3 in DNA: TGTGCCAGCAGTACACCCACAGGGGGCTATGGCTACACCTTC.